The 8 T cell receptor beta chains reported below all come from one sample, sequenced in a study of cytomegalovirus exposure and HLA in healthy donors. Primers included in the PCR were 60 Vbeta and 13 Jbeta primers. Sequenced by immunoSEQ multiplex PCR; TCRdb stores in-frame clones only, minus some. The table has about 180,000 clones, 70% to 80% seen once. Sequencing used PBMCs. Source of these receptors: a man younger than 35 in good health and CMV-seronegative.

V usage is TRBV30 and J usage is TRBJ2-1; D is possibly TRBD2 (5 bases). Germline assignment: CDR1 GTSNPN and CDR2 SVGIG (reference sequence). The CDR3 has 19 residues. V shed 4 bases and J shed 0 bases, with 25 bases lying between them. CDR3 loop: CAWTGFRRAGVNSYNEQFF. The CDR3 DNA reads TGTGCCTGGACGGGATTCAGGCGGGCGGGTGTCAACTCCTACAATGAGCAGTTCTTC.

This clone was detected only once. This chain joins TRBV18 and TRBJ2-3, with 9 positions matching TRBD2. The CDR3 is 18 residues long. After removal of 4 bases from V and 2 bases from J, the junction contained 13 bases not matched to a gene. Germline V lookup: CDR1 KGHSH, CDR2 LQKENI. The CDR3 sequence: CASSRIPAGGLNTDTQYF. In nucleotides, the CDR3 is TGTGCCAGCTCACGAATCCCAGCGGGGGGCCTTAACACAGATACGCAGTATTTT.

This clone was recorded once. This chain uses TRBV11-2 with TRBJ1-5; 7 nucleotides match TRBD1. This CDR3 has 15 residues. Trimming cost V 6 bases and J 3 bases; bases outside gene matches: 8. In germline, CDR1 is SGHAT, CDR2 FQNNGV. CDR3 in DNA: TGTGCCAGCAGTCAGACAGGGATTGACAATCAGCCCCAGCATTTT. It translates to CASSQTGIDNQPQHF.

The chain carries TRBV30 and TRBJ2-7; a possible D gene is TRBD1 (7 bases). The V and J ends lost 4 bases and 5 bases respectively, with 18 bases between them. The germline CDR1 and CDR2 sequences are GTSNPN and SVGIG (reference sequence). The CDR3 covers 14 residues. CDR3 residues: CAWKSGQGGNEQYF. CDR3 nucleotide sequence: TGTGCCTGGAAGTCTGGGCAGGGGGGAAACGAGCAGTACTTC.

The chain carries TRBV6-6 and TRBJ2-7; D is unresolved. The CDR3 is made up of 12 amino acids. Germline V gives CDR1 MNHNY, CDR2 SVGAGI (reference sequence). Trimming cost V 6 bases and J 6 bases, with 12 bases left between them. CDR3 sequence (DNA): TGTGCCAGCAGGCCCCACGCGAGCGAGCAGTACTTC. Its translation is CASRPHASEQYF.

This chain joins TRBV9 and TRBJ2-3, with 12 bases identical to TRBD2. The germline gives CDR1 SGDLS, CDR2 YYNGEE. The CDR3 contains 17 residues. After removal of 4 bases from V and 4 bases from J, the junction contained 10 bases not matched to a gene. CDR3 region: CASSRMTSGSFPDTQYF. The DNA of the CDR3 is TGTGCCAGCAGCCGAATGACTAGCGGGAGTTTCCCAGATACGCAGTATTTT.

The rearrangement joins TRBV11-2 to TRBJ2-7, with TRBD1 identical over 7 bases. Trimming at V came to 5 bases and at J to 1 base, leaving 11 bases not matched to a gene. There are 16 residues in the CDR3. Germline CDR1 and CDR2: SGHAT and FQNNGV. The CDR3 DNA is TGTGCCAGCAGCCCAACTACAGGGGCATCGTCCTACGAGCAGTACTTC. Translating gives CASSPTTGASSYEQYF.

J is TRBJ1-2 and V is TRBV27; weak D call: TRBD1 (5 bases). Between the trimmed V and J ends, which lost 4 bases and 4 bases, there was a span of 10 bases. Germline CDR1 MNHEY, CDR2 SMNVEV (reference sequence). The CDR3 extends over 13 amino acids. The CDR3 nucleotides read TGTGCCAGCAGTTCCACAGGCTTCTATGGCTACACCTTC. Residues: CASSSTGFYGYTF.